A selection of T cell receptor beta chains follows, all from one sample in a study of T cell repertoires in cytomegalovirus infection. TCRdb called the reads again in MiXCR, with one record for every CDR3 protein. This table has about 180,000 distinct CDR3 sequences, approximately 15% appearing once. The sample comprised PBMCs. These receptors all come from a human donor in good health (CMV status not recorded). Some clones in this sample may be carry-over from other donors' samples. Each CDR3 is given with its conserved first and last residue. A D gene is named only where the DNA matches it firmly. Not every row has a clone size; where given, it reads once, few, many or a size class.

>TRBJ1-1|TRBV28|many|-
TGTGCCAGCAGTTCCGTCGGGGACACTGAAGCTTTCTTT
CASSSVGDTEAFF
>TRBJ2-7|TRBV5-4|-|TRBD2
TGTGCCAGCAGCTTAGCTGCCCGCGGGAGTCCTCTCTACGAGCAGTACTTC
CASSLAARGSPLYEQYF
>TRBJ2-7|TRBV15|-|TRBD1
TGTGCCACCAGCAGAGATCGGCTGGACAGGGGCCACGAGCAGTACTTC
CATSRDRLDRGHEQYF
>TRBJ1-6|TRBV7-2|many|TRBD1
TGTGCCAGCAGCTCAGACAGGGGGCGAAATTCACCCCTCCACTTT
CASSSDRGRNSPLHF
>TRBJ1-1|TRBV5-5|-|-
TGTGCCAGCAGCTCTTTGCCGACACCAATGAACACTGAAGCTTTCTTT
CASSSLPTPMNTEAFF
>TRBJ2-2|TRBV7-9|many|TRBD1
TGTGCCAGCAGCTCCGACAGGGGGATGACCGGGGAGCTGTTTTTT
CASSSDRGMTGELFF
>TRBJ2-1|TRBV28|-|TRBD2
TGTGCCAGCACCGACCCCGCGACTAGCGGTTTCGACAATGAGCAGTTCTTC
CASTDPATSGFDNEQFF
>TRBJ1-1|TRBV11-3|many|TRBD1
TGTGCCAGCAGCCCACGACAGGGTTCTGAAGCTTTCTTT
CASSPRQGSEAFF
>TRBJ2-2|TRBV2|few|-
TGTGCCAGCAACTCCCGGGACGGGACCACCGGGGAGCTGTTTTTT
CASNSRDGTTGELFF
>TRBJ2-7|TRBV5-1|few|TRBD2
TGCGCCAGCAGCTTGGGGCGGGGGGCCTTCATAGAACAGTACTTC
CASSLGRGAFIEQYF
>TRBJ1-5|TRBV6-6|few|-
TGTGCCAGCAGTTACCCCGGAACTGGCAATCAGCCCCAGCATTTT
CASSYPGTGNQPQHF
>TRBJ2-6|TRBV5-6|few|-
TGTGCCAGCAGGGGGGTTTACTCTGGGGCCAACGTCCTGACTTTC
CASRGVYSGANVLTF
>TRBJ2-5|TRBV6-2/TRBV6-3|many|-
TGTGCCAGCAGGGGGTCAAGCGGGGAGACCCAGTACTTC
CASRGSSGETQYF
>TRBJ2-1|TRBV29-1|-|-
TGCAGCGTTACCCGAGCGGCAAGCTCCTACAATGAGCAGTTCTTC
CSVTRAASSYNEQFF
>TRBJ2-2|TRBV28|many|-
TGTGCCAGCAGTCAAGACAGATCCCTCGGAACCGGGGAGCTGTTTTTT
CASSQDRSLGTGELFF
>TRBJ1-1|TRBV5-6|many|-
TGTGCCAGCAGCTCCCACGGGGCAGGGCCAAGACCGAACACTGAAGCTTTCTTT
CASSSHGAGPRPNTEAFF
>TRBJ1-2|TRBV10-3|few|TRBD1
TGTGCCATCGGGACAGGGTCCTATGGCTACACCTTC
CAIGTGSYGYTF
>TRBJ1-5|TRBV7-2|many|-
TGTGCCAGCAGCTCTTTCGGACAGATGAATCAGCCCCAGCATTTT
CASSSFGQMNQPQHF